The present T cell receptor (beta chain) was sequenced within a study of long-term antiretroviral therapy in people with HIV. The germline gives CDR1 LNHDA, CDR2 SQIVND (reference sequence). Losses at the gene ends were 0 bases for V and 0 bases for J; bases not matched to a gene: 3. This CDR3 is built from 16 residues. This clone was counted once. The libraries were made with immunoSEQ v3.0 at survey level. The assay was immunoSEQ multiplex PCR, and TCRdb's table has in-frame clones only and misses some. The sample carries some 35,000 clones, 94% recorded once. The TCR originated in a woman aged 45 to 65 with HIV. The material sequenced was unsorted PBMCs, taken around 5 years after starting antiretroviral therapy. This chain uses TRBV19 with TRBJ1-2; TRBD1 aligns across 8 bases. CDR3 nucleotides: TGTGCCAGTAGTATAGAAGGGACAGGTCCTAACTATGGCTACACCTTC. Its protein product is CASSIEGTGPNYGYTF.